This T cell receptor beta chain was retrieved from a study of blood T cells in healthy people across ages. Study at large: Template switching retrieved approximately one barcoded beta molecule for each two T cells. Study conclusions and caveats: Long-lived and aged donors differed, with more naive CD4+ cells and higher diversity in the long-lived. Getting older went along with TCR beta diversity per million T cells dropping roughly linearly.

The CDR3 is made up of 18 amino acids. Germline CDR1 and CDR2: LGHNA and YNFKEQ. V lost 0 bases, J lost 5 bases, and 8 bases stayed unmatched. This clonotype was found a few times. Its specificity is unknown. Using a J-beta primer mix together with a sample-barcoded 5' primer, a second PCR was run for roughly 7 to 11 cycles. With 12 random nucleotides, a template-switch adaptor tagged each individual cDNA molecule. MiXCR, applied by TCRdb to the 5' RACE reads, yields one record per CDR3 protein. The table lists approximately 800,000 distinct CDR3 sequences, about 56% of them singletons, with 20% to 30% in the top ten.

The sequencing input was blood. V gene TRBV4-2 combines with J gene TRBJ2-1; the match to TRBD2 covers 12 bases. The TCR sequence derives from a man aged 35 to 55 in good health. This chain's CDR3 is CASSQDGTSGHLDNEQFF. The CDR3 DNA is TGTGCCAGCAGCCAAGATGGGACTAGCGGGCACCTGGACAATGAGCAGTTCTTC.